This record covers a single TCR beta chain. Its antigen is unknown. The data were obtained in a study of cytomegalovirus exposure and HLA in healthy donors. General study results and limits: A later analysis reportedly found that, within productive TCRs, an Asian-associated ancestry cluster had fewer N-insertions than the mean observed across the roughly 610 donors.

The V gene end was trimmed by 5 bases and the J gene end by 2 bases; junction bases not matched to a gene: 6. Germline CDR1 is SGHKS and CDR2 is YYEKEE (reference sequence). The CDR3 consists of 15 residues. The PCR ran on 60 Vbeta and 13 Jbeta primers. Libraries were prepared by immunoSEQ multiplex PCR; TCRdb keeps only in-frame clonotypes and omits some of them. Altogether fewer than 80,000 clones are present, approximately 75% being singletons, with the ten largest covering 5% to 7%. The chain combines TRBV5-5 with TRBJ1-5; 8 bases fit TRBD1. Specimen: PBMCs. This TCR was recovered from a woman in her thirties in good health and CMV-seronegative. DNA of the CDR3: TGTGCCAGCAGTCGAGGACAGGGTGGCAATCAGCCCCAGCATTTT. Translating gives CASSRGQGGNQPQHF.